This T cell receptor beta chain was retrieved from a study of blood T cell repertoires in COVID-19. Sequencing was performed with immunoSEQ multiplex PCR; in TCRdb, only in-frame clones are kept and a portion is missing. The repertoire holds about 150,000 clones, about 89% seen once, with approximately 0.59% in the top ten. With 8 bases removed from V and 4 bases from J, the gap between germline ends came to 21 bases. The germline V gene has CDR1 MNHEY and CDR2 SMNVEV (reference sequence). The CDR3 covers 16 residues. The chain recombines TRBV27 with TRBJ2-1; tentatively, D is TRBD1 (5 bases). The sample taken for sequencing was peripheral blood. The sequence was collected from a man aged 50-60 years with acute or convalescent COVID-19. The CDR3 nucleotides read TGTGCCAGCTCACAAGGGGTAACAGGACAATACAATGAGCAGTTCTTC. Amino acid sequence: CASSQGVTGQYNEQFF.